Listed below are T cell receptor beta chains from one sample, sequenced in a study of blood T cell repertoires in COVID-19. Profiling relied on immunoSEQ multiplex PCR, and the TCRdb table lists in-frame clones only, not all of them. The sample has 200,000 to 250,000 clones; just over 90% are singletons. Material for sequencing was peripheral blood. The receptors come from a man younger than 40 with acute or convalescent COVID-19. Each CDR3 is given with its conserved first and last residue. The D gene is left open where the match is weak. Size tells how often a clone was seen (once, few, many) or the class of an expanded clone, and some rows leave it out.

v_gene,d_gene,j_gene,abundance,CDR3nt,CDR3aa
TRBV5-1,TRBD1,TRBJ2-7,NA,TGCGCCAGCAGCCCGGGACAGGGTCATATTTACGAGCAGTACTTC,CASSPGQGHIYEQYF
TRBV19,NA,TRBJ2-1,NA,TGTGCCAGTAGTATCATTAATGAGCAGTTCTTC,CASSIINEQFF
TRBV5-1,NA,TRBJ1-2,NA,TGCGCCAGCAGCTTGTGGGACAACAACTATGGCTACACCTTC,CASSLWDNNYGYTF
TRBV21-1,NA,TRBJ1-6,NA,TGTGCCAGCAGCCCGCACCCGGGACAAGATAATTCACCCCTCCACTTT,CASSPHPGQDNSPLHF
TRBV3-1/TRBV3-2,NA,TRBJ1-6,NA,TGTGCCAGCAGCCAGTCCAGGGGTGATTCACCCCTCCACTTT,CASSQSRGDSPLHF
TRBV30,NA,TRBJ2-7,NA,TGTGCCTGGAGTCCTACCAGGGGCCGGCAGTATTTC,CAWSPTRGRQYF
TRBV7-6,TRBD1,TRBJ2-7,NA,TGTGCCAGCAGCAGTCGACAGGGGGGCTCCTACGAGCAGTACTTC,CASSSRQGGSYEQYF
TRBV2,NA,TRBJ2-3,NA,TGTGCCAGCAGCTTGGAGGGGGGGCCGACAGATACGCAGTATTTT,CASSLEGGPTDTQYF
TRBV2,TRBD2,TRBJ2-7,once,TGTGCCAGCAGTGAGTCGGGGGGACTCTCCTACGAGCAGTACTTC,CASSESGGLSYEQYF
TRBV5-6,TRBD1,TRBJ1-1,NA,TGTGCCACGCGACAGGGGGCCACTAACCGAAACACTGAAGCTTTCTTT,CATRQGATNRNTEAFF
TRBV12-3/TRBV12-4,NA,TRBJ2-5,NA,TGTGCCAGCAGGGGGCAGACCCAAGAGACCCAGTACTTC,CASRGQTQETQYF
TRBV9,NA,TRBJ2-1,NA,TGTGCCAGCAGCGTAGGCCAGATAAACTACAATGAGCAGTTCTTC,CASSVGQINYNEQFF
TRBV7-6,TRBD2,TRBJ2-1,NA,TGTGCCAGCAGCTTAAAACCGGGACTAGCGGGTAACAATGAGCAGTTCTTC,CASSLKPGLAGNNEQFF
TRBV11-2,NA,TRBJ2-7,once,TGTGCCAGCAGCCTAGACCGGAGCTCCTACGAGCAGTACTTC,CASSLDRSSYEQYF
TRBV29-1,NA,TRBJ2-7,NA,TGCAGCGTTGCCCCCTTGACAGGCTACGAGCAGTACTTC,CSVAPLTGYEQYF
TRBV19,NA,TRBJ1-1,NA,TGTGCCAGTAGTAATTATTCCCCCATTCGCGGGTACACTGAAGCTTTCTTT,CASSNYSPIRGYTEAFF
TRBV9,NA,TRBJ1-4,once,TGTGCCAGCAGCCCAAGAGGGGGTTTTCCAACTAATGAAAAACTGTTTTTT,CASSPRGGFPTNEKLFF
TRBV28,NA,TRBJ1-5,NA,TGTGCCAGCACAATACAGAATAGCAATCAGCCCCAGCATTTT,CASTIQNSNQPQHF
TRBV5-5,NA,TRBJ1-2,NA,TGTGCCAGCAGCCCGGACAGCCAATACACCTTC,CASSPDSQYTF
TRBV18,TRBD1,TRBJ1-1,NA,TGTGCCAGCTCACCGGGACAGGGTCCAATTATGAACACTGAAGCTTTCTTT,CASSPGQGPIMNTEAFF
TRBV7-2,TRBD2,TRBJ2-5,NA,TGTGCCAGCACCCGAAGCGGGAGCGTAGAGACCCAGTACTTC,CASTRSGSVETQYF
TRBV5-5,TRBD1,TRBJ2-5,NA,TGTGCCAGCAGCTTGCCCGGGACAGGGGGCGTCGAGACCCAGTACTTC,CASSLPGTGGVETQYF
TRBV5-6,NA,TRBJ2-5,NA,TGTGCCAGCAGTTCCCGGGTCCCGAATTTGGAGACCCAGTACTTC,CASSSRVPNLETQYF
TRBV9,TRBD1,TRBJ1-1,NA,TGTGCCAGCAGCGTAGGACAGACAGGGTGGTTCACTGAAGCTTTCTTT,CASSVGQTGWFTEAFF
TRBV2,TRBD1,TRBJ1-2,NA,TGTGCCAGCAGTGAAGTCGGGGACAGGGCTAAGTACACCTTC,CASSEVGDRAKYTF
TRBV5-1,NA,TRBJ2-2,once,TGCGCCAGCAGCGTGGGCCCTACGAACACCGGGGAGCTGTTTTTT,CASSVGPTNTGELFF
TRBV27,NA,TRBJ2-3,NA,TGTGCCAGCAGTTTAAACGGGGGTACTTCGGCAGATACGCAGTATTTT,CASSLNGGTSADTQYF
TRBV5-8,NA,TRBJ2-1,NA,TGTGCCAGCAGCTTGTCCCCACCACTTCGGTCCTACAATGAGCAGTTCTTC,CASSLSPPLRSYNEQFF
TRBV7-8,TRBD1,TRBJ1-5,NA,TGTGCCAGCAGCACACAACAGGGGGATCAGCCCCAGCATTTT,CASSTQQGDQPQHF